This entry lists 3 T cell receptor beta chains sequenced from one sample in a study of graft-versus-host responses after intestinal transplantation. Antigens for these TCRs are unknown. Data came from immunoSEQ multiplex PCR; TCRdb stores just in-frame clones and leaves some out. The data hold about 120,000 clones, with 90% to 95% observed a single time. The sequenced sample was unstimulated CD8+ T cells sorted from spleen or lymph node cells, obtained before intestinal transplant. The receptor source for this set is a human donor who received an intestinal transplant.

In nucleotides, the CDR3 is TGCGCCAGCAGCCAAGTGGCTAGCGACTCCTACGAGCAGTACTTC. Translation: CASSQVASDSYEQYF. This chain connects TRBV4-1 to TRBJ2-7; TRBD2 might be the D (6 bases). This CDR3 region has 15 residues. Trimming left V 1 base short and J 0 bases short, with 10 bases between. Germline lookup yields CDR1 MGHRA and CDR2 YSYEKL.

The chain joins TRBV7-9 to TRBJ2-1; D remains unclear. Germline values: CDR1 SEHNR, CDR2 FQNEAQ (reference sequence). V was pared by 0 bases and J by 8 bases, with 5 bases between. The CDR3 is 12 residues long. Written as DNA, the CDR3 is TGTGCCAGCAGCTTAGCGGTGGATGAGCAGTTCTTC. It specifies CASSLAVDEQFF.

V usage is TRBV2 and J usage is TRBJ2-7; D remains ambiguous. Looked up from germline, CDR1 is SNHLY and CDR2 is FYNNEI. The CDR3 has 12 residues. V lost 10 bases to trimming and J lost 0 bases, with 10 bases between them. CDR3 protein: CATVGFSYEQYF. CDR3 coding DNA: TGTGCCACCGTGGGCTTCTCCTACGAGCAGTACTTC.